A selection of T cell receptor beta chains follows, all from one sample in a study of beta chain features in type 1 diabetes. Clones were read by immunoSEQ multiplex PCR, and TCRdb kept only the in-frame ones, dropping some. The sample has more than 85,000 clones, about two fifths seen once. The sequencing input was stem cell memory CD4+ T cells from blood. These receptors came from a woman younger than 30 in good health. CDR3s include the opening cysteine and the closing phenylalanine or tryptophan. D genes are given only for firm matches. Clone size is shown for a subset of rows, as once, few, many or a class of expanded clone.

V gene	clone size	J gene	D gene	CDR3 protein	CDR3 DNA
TRBV11-1	few	TRBJ2-3	-	CASSAFQGSWSHTQYF	TGTGCCAGCAGCGCATTTCAGGGGTCCTGGAGCCATACGCAGTATTTT
TRBV7-9	-	TRBJ2-7	TRBD1	CASSPRPGQNSYEQYF	TGTGCCAGCAGCCCCCGTCCGGGACAGAACTCCTACGAGCAGTACTTC
TRBV28	-	TRBJ2-7	TRBD1	CASSSLGQGAIEQYF	TGTGCCAGCAGCTCTCTCGGACAGGGGGCGATCGAGCAGTACTTC
TRBV28	-	TRBJ1-2	-	CASSSGGVNYGYTF	TGTGCCAGCAGTTCGGGAGGGGTTAACTATGGCTACACCTTC
TRBV16	few	TRBJ2-1	-	CASSQSWLNEQFF	TGTGCCAGCAGCCAATCATGGCTCAATGAGCAGTTCTTC
TRBV19	-	TRBJ2-5	-	CASTGLIRGEETQYF	TGTGCCAGTACCGGACTAATTCGAGGCGAAGAGACCCAGTACTTC
TRBV7-2	few	TRBJ2-1	TRBD2	CASSLARLAGVDEQFF	TGTGCCAGCAGCTTAGCTCGACTAGCGGGAGTGGATGAGCAGTTCTTC
TRBV18	few	TRBJ2-3	TRBD2	CASSPLWTSGRISTDTQYF	TGTGCCAGCTCACCACTCTGGACTAGCGGGAGGATAAGCACAGATACGCAGTATTTT
TRBV7-2	-	TRBJ1-4	-	CASSLQAGLNEKLFF	TGTGCCAGCAGCCTGCAAGCAGGCCTGAATGAAAAACTGTTTTTT
TRBV19	-	TRBJ2-1	TRBD1	CASGQGVRNNEQFF	TGTGCCAGTGGGCAGGGGGTTCGGAACAATGAGCAGTTCTTC
TRBV2	few	TRBJ2-5	-	CASTGETQYF	TGTGCCAGCACCGGAGAGACCCAGTACTTC
TRBV5-1	-	TRBJ2-7	TRBD2	CASSLAGTSGTYEQYF	TGCGCCAGCAGCTTGGCAGGGACTAGCGGGACCTACGAGCAGTACTTC
TRBV2	-	TRBJ1-5	-	CASSGRGWSNQPQHF	TGTGCCAGCAGTGGGAGGGGTTGGAGCAATCAGCCCCAGCATTTT
TRBV2	once	TRBJ2-7	-	CASRTSTVYEQYF	TGTGCCAGCAGGACCTCAACAGTCTACGAGCAGTACTTC
TRBV10-3	few	TRBJ2-7	TRBD2	CAISGLAGGPYEQYF	TGTGCCATCAGTGGACTGGCGGGAGGGCCCTACGAGCAGTACTTC
TRBV5-1	few	TRBJ1-4	TRBD1	CASSWTGGGEKLFF	TGCGCCAGCAGCTGGACAGGGGGTGGTGAAAAACTGTTTTTT
TRBV18	-	TRBJ2-1	TRBD2	CASSPRGLAGSEQFF	TGTGCCAGCTCACCTCGAGGGCTAGCGGGAAGTGAGCAGTTCTTC
TRBV30	many	TRBJ2-3	TRBD2	CAWNSGTPDTQYF	TGTGCCTGGAATAGCGGGACCCCAGATACGCAGTATTTT
TRBV7-9	few	TRBJ2-5	-	CASSFSGQTQETQYF	TGTGCCAGCAGCTTCTCTGGGCAGACCCAAGAGACCCAGTACTTC
TRBV18	-	TRBJ2-3	TRBD2	CASSPPTSGLTDTQYF	TGTGCCAGCTCACCGCCGACTAGCGGCCTCACAGATACGCAGTATTTT
TRBV28	-	TRBJ2-2	TRBD1	CASSFGTANTGELFF	TGTGCCAGCAGTTTTGGGACAGCGAACACCGGGGAGCTGTTTTTT
TRBV5-5	-	TRBJ2-7	-	CASSLPSPSYEQYF	TGTGCCAGCAGCTTGCCTAGTCCATCCTACGAGCAGTACTTC
TRBV28	-	TRBJ2-7	TRBD1	CASRQTGGPYEQYF	TGTGCCAGCAGGCAGACAGGGGGTCCCTACGAGCAGTACTTC
TRBV2	few	TRBJ2-3	TRBD1	CASGRDRVQDTQYF	TGTGCCAGCGGCCGGGACAGGGTACAAGATACGCAGTATTTT
TRBV7-9	few	TRBJ1-2	TRBD1	CASSLPTTGMGGYTF	TGTGCCAGCAGCTTACCTACGACAGGGATGGGTGGCTACACCTTC
TRBV18	few	TRBJ2-5	-	CASSPPYPGQETQYF	TGTGCCAGCTCACCACCGTACCCCGGACAGGAGACCCAGTACTTC
TRBV28	few	TRBJ1-5	-	CASSYPGTRGQPQHF	TGTGCCAGCAGTTACCCTGGTACCCGAGGACAGCCCCAGCATTTT
TRBV7-6	few	TRBJ1-3	-	CASSSFPGFSGNTIYF	TGTGCCAGCAGCTCCTTTCCGGGGTTCTCTGGAAACACCATATATTTT
TRBV19	once	TRBJ1-4	TRBD1	CASSTPRGYEKLFF	TGTGCCAGTAGTACCCCCAGGGGGTATGAAAAACTGTTTTTT
TRBV19	-	TRBJ2-2	TRBD2	CASSRREGMAGELFF	TGTGCCAGTAGTAGGAGGGAGGGTATGGCCGGGGAGCTGTTTTTT
TRBV18	-	TRBJ1-1	TRBD1	CASSPGTGGTEAFF	TGTGCCAGCTCACCAGGGACAGGGGGAACTGAAGCTTTCTTT
TRBV18	few	TRBJ1-1	-	CASSITGSLLNTEAFF	TGTGCCAGCTCAATTACAGGGTCCCTTTTGAACACTGAAGCTTTCTTT
TRBV2	-	TRBJ2-7	-	CASKTQARSYEQYF	TGTGCCAGCAAGACCCAGGCGCGCTCCTACGAGCAGTACTTC
TRBV30	-	TRBJ1-2	-	CAWSVGGFSYGYTF	TGTGCCTGGAGTGTAGGGGGTTTCTCCTATGGCTACACCTTC
TRBV7-9	few	TRBJ1-5	TRBD1	CASSHLQGQGYYSNQPQHF	TGTGCCAGCAGCCATCTCCAGGGACAGGGGTATTATAGCAATCAGCCCCAGCATTTT
TRBV9	few	TRBJ2-7	TRBD2	CASGMSGSYEQYF	TGTGCCAGCGGGATGAGCGGGAGCTACGAGCAGTACTTC
TRBV29-1	few	TRBJ1-1	-	CSVHFGGNTEAFF	TGCAGCGTTCACTTCGGGGGGAACACTGAAGCTTTCTTT
TRBV4-2	-	TRBJ2-1	TRBD2	CASSPPTSGAYNEQFF	TGTGCCAGCAGCCCCCCTACGAGCGGGGCTTACAATGAGCAGTTCTTC